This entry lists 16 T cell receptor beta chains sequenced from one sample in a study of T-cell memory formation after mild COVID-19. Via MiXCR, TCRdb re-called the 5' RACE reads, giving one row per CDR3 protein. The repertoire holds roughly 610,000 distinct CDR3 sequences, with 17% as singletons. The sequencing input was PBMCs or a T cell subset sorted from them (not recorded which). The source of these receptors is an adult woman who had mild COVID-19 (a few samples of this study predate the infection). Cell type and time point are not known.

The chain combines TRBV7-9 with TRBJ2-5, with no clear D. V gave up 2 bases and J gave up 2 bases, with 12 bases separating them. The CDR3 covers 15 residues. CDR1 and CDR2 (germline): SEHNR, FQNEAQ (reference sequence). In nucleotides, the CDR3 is TGTGCCAGCAGCTTATATACTTGGGCACAAGAGACCCAGTACTTC. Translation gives CASSLYTWAQETQYF.

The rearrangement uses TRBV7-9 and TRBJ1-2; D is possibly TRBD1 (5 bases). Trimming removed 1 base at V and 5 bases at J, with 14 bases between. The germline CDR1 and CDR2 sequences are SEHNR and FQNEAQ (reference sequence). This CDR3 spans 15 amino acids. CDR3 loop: CASSLGAGPLYGYTF. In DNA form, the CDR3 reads TGTGCCAGCAGCTTAGGGGCAGGGCCTCTTTATGGCTACACCTTC.

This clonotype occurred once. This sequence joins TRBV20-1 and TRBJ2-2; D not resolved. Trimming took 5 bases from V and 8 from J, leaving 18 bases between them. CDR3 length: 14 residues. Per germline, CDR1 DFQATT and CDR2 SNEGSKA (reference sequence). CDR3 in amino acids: CSAHSRAPSGELFF. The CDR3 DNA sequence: TGCAGTGCTCACTCCCGGGCACCTAGTGGGGAGCTGTTTTTT.

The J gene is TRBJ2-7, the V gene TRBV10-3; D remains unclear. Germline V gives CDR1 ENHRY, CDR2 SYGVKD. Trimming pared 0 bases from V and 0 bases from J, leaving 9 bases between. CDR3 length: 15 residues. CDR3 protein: CAISESGDNSYEQYF. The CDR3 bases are TGTGCCATCAGTGAGTCCGGAGATAACTCCTACGAGCAGTACTTC.

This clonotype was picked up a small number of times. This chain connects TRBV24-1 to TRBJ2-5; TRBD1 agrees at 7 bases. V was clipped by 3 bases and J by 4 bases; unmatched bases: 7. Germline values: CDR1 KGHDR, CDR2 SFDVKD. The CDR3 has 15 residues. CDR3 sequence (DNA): TGTGCCACCAGTGATCCAAGGACAGGAGCAGAGACCCAGTACTTC. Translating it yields CATSDPRTGAETQYF.

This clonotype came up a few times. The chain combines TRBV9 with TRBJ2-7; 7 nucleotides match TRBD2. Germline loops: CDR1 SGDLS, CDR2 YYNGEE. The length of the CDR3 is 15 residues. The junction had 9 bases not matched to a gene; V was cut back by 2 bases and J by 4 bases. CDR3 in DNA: TGTGCCAGCAGCGTCGGCGCGGGAGCTTCGTACGAGCAGTACTTC. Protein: CASSVGAGASYEQYF.

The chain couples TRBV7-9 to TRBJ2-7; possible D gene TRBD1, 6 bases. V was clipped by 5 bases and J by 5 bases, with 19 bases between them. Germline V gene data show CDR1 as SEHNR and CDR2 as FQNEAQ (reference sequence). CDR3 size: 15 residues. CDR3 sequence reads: CASSPVQGIVDEQYF. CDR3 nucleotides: TGTGCCAGCAGCCCCGTTCAGGGGATCGTCGACGAGCAGTACTTC. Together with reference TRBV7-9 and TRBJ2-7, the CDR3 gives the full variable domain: DTGVSQNPRHKITKRGQNVTFRCDPISEHNRLYWYRQTLGQGPEFLTYFQNEAQLEKSRLLSDRFSAERPKGSFSTLEIQRTEQGDSAMYLCASSPVQGIVDEQYFGPGTRLTVT.

The CDR3 reads CSAPQSYNEQFF. The CDR3 DNA sequence: TGCAGTGCTCCCCAGAGTTACAATGAGCAGTTCTTC. J is TRBJ2-1 and V is TRBV20-1; D is ambiguous. The CDR3 covers 12 residues. Trimming took off 5 bases at V and 4 bases at J, with 9 bases between the two ends. CDR1 and CDR2 from the germline V gene are DFQATT and SNEGSKA (reference sequence).

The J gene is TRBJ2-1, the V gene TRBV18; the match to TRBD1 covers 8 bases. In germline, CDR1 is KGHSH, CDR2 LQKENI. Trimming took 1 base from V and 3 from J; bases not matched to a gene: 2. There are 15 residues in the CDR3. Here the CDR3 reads CASSPRTGNYNEQFF. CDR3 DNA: TGTGCCAGCTCACCACGGACAGGGAACTACAATGAGCAGTTCTTC.

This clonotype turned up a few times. Written as DNA, the CDR3 is TGTGCCAGCAGCGGGAGGACCTACAATGAGCAGTTCTTC. Translating gives CASSGRTYNEQFF. V usage is TRBV4-2 and J usage is TRBJ2-1; D perhaps matches TRBD2 (6 bases). CDR1 is LGHNA, CDR2 YNFKEQ, per germline. V was trimmed by 5 bases and J by 2 bases, leaving 7 bases between them. The CDR3 totals 13 residues.

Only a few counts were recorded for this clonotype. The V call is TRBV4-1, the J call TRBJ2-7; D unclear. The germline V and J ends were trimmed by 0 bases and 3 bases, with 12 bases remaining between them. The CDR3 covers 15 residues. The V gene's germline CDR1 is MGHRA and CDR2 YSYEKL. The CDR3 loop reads CASSQEPDANYEQYF. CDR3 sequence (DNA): TGCGCCAGCAGCCAAGAACCTGACGCAAACTACGAGCAGTACTTC.

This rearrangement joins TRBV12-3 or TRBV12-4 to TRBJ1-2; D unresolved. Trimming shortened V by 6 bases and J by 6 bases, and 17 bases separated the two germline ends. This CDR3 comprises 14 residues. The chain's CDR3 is CASRRGPQKHGYTF. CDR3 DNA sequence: TGTGCCAGCAGACGCGGGCCTCAAAAACATGGCTACACCTTC.

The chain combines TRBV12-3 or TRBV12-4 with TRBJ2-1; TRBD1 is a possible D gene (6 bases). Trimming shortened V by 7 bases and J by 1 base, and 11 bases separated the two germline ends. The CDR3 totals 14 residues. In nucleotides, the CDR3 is TGTGCCAGCATTCAGCAGGGGTCCTACAATGAGCAGTTCTTC. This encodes CASIQQGSYNEQFF.

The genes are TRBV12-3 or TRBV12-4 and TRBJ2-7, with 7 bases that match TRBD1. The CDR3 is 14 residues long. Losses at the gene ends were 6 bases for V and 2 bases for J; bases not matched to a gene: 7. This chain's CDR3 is CASSRAQGAYEQYF. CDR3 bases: TGTGCCAGCAGCAGGGCCCAGGGGGCCTACGAGCAGTACTTC.

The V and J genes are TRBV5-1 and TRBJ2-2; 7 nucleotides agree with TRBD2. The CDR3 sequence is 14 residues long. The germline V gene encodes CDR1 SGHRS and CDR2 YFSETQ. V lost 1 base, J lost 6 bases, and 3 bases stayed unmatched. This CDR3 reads CASSLSAGAGELFF. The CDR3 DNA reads TGCGCCAGCAGCTTGTCTGCGGGGGCCGGGGAGCTGTTTTTT.

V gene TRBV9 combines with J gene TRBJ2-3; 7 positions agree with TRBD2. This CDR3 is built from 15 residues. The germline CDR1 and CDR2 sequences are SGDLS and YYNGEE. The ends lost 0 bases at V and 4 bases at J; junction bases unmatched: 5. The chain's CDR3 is CASSVDGRIADTQYF. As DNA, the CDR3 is TGTGCCAGCAGCGTAGACGGGAGGATCGCAGATACGCAGTATTTT. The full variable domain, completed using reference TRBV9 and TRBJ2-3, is DSGVTQTPKHLITATGQRVTLRCSPRSGDLSVYWYQQSLDQGLQFLIQYYNGEERAKGNILERFSAQQFPDLHSELNLSSLELGDSALYFCASSVDGRIADTQYFGPGTRLTVL.